This is a list of T cell receptor beta chains from one sample in a study of Tregs in tolerant kidney transplant recipients. Some clones are missing from TCRdb's copy, which holds only in-frame ones; the method was immunoSEQ multiplex PCR. The sample consists of approximately 82,000 clones, roughly 93% of them appearing once. The specimen was CD4+ T cells from blood (PBMCs), collected 12 months after the transplant. The receptors derive from a human patient who received a combined kidney and bone marrow transplant. The graft donor may be the source of some T cells. CDR3s leave out the opening cysteine and the closing phenylalanine or tryptophan. The D gene is left open where the match is weak.

V gene: TRBV7-2; D gene: TRBD1; CDR3 length: 13; J gene: TRBJ1-2; CDR3 protein: ASSLVAGGNYGYT
V gene: TRBV2; D gene: NA; CDR3 length: 13; J gene: TRBJ1-5; CDR3 protein: ASSDADLAGQPQH
V gene: TRBV28; D gene: TRBD2; CDR3 length: 19; J gene: TRBJ2-1; CDR3 protein: ASSLGGTIRGTIRSYNEQF
V gene: TRBV27; D gene: NA; CDR3 length: 11; J gene: TRBJ1-1; CDR3 protein: ASSTMGDTEAF
V gene: TRBV11-3; D gene: TRBD1; CDR3 length: 13; J gene: TRBJ2-1; CDR3 protein: ASSLGTGGYNEQF
V gene: TRBV7-2; D gene: NA; CDR3 length: 12; J gene: TRBJ1-1; CDR3 protein: ASSFSTANTEAF
V gene: TRBV7-2; D gene: TRBD2; CDR3 length: 12; J gene: TRBJ2-1; CDR3 protein: ASSLVGTSGQKV
V gene: TRBV5-1; D gene: TRBD1; CDR3 length: 12; J gene: TRBJ2-7; CDR3 protein: ASSFGQGAVEQY
V gene: TRBV10-1; D gene: NA; CDR3 length: 11; J gene: TRBJ2-5; CDR3 protein: ASGARSQETQY
V gene: TRBV6-1; D gene: NA; CDR3 length: 12; J gene: TRBJ1-2; CDR3 protein: ASSEPGRVDGYT
V gene: TRBV9; D gene: NA; CDR3 length: 13; J gene: TRBJ2-1; CDR3 protein: ASSVTAVPWNEQF
V gene: TRBV2; D gene: TRBD1; CDR3 length: 12; J gene: TRBJ2-1; CDR3 protein: ARRRQGDFNEQF
V gene: TRBV5-6; D gene: NA; CDR3 length: 12; J gene: TRBJ1-2; CDR3 protein: ASSLVQVNYGYT
V gene: TRBV5-1; D gene: NA; CDR3 length: 14; J gene: TRBJ2-2; CDR3 protein: ASSLVTSSGTGELF
V gene: TRBV5-6; D gene: TRBD1; CDR3 length: 13; J gene: TRBJ1-5; CDR3 protein: ASSHPDRGKQPQH
V gene: TRBV7-2; D gene: NA; CDR3 length: 9; J gene: TRBJ2-7; CDR3 protein: ASSSGGTQY
V gene: TRBV11-3; D gene: NA; CDR3 length: 13; J gene: TRBJ2-2; CDR3 protein: ASSLRPRDTGELF
V gene: TRBV28; D gene: TRBD1; CDR3 length: 14; J gene: TRBJ2-1; CDR3 protein: ASSGRGTEEYNEQF
V gene: TRBV28; D gene: NA; CDR3 length: 11; J gene: TRBJ2-7; CDR3 protein: ASSLDRMFEQY
V gene: TRBV14; D gene: NA; CDR3 length: 13; J gene: TRBJ1-2; CDR3 protein: ASSHPGRARDGYT
V gene: TRBV18; D gene: NA; CDR3 length: 14; J gene: TRBJ1-6; CDR3 protein: ASSAQRGQFNSPLH
V gene: TRBV28; D gene: TRBD1; CDR3 length: 13; J gene: TRBJ1-1; CDR3 protein: ASARDRGGSAEAF
V gene: TRBV2; D gene: NA; CDR3 length: 11; J gene: TRBJ2-3; CDR3 protein: ASSDWRTDTQY
V gene: TRBV5-1; D gene: NA; CDR3 length: 10; J gene: TRBJ1-1; CDR3 protein: ASSLRGTEAF
V gene: TRBV30; D gene: NA; CDR3 length: 13; J gene: NA; CDR3 protein: AWSAGGSTIYEQY
V gene: TRBV7-3; D gene: NA; CDR3 length: 11; J gene: TRBJ1-5; CDR3 protein: ASSLKGDQPQH
V gene: TRBV15; D gene: NA; CDR3 length: 12; J gene: TRBJ1-2; CDR3 protein: ATSKPGMGYGYT
V gene: TRBV27; D gene: TRBD1; CDR3 length: 15; J gene: TRBJ2-6; CDR3 protein: ASSPRTGGTGANVLT
V gene: TRBV11-2; D gene: NA; CDR3 length: 14; J gene: TRBJ1-4; CDR3 protein: ASSPDRFATNEKLF
V gene: TRBV4-2; D gene: TRBD2; CDR3 length: 16; J gene: NA; CDR3 protein: ASSQGPGTSGARYEQY
V gene: TRBV29-1; D gene: TRBD1; CDR3 length: 11; J gene: TRBJ1-3; CDR3 protein: SVEFYRGDTIY
V gene: TRBV9; D gene: TRBD2; CDR3 length: 13; J gene: TRBJ2-7; CDR3 protein: ASSVEAGGPYEQY
V gene: TRBV23-1; D gene: NA; CDR3 length: 11; J gene: TRBJ2-6; CDR3 protein: ASSHRRGDVLT
V gene: TRBV28; D gene: NA; CDR3 length: 13; J gene: TRBJ2-5; CDR3 protein: ASSSPGGAEKTQY
V gene: TRBV6-1; D gene: TRBD1; CDR3 length: 11; J gene: TRBJ2-4; CDR3 protein: ASSGWDRRGEY
V gene: TRBV6-1; D gene: NA; CDR3 length: 11; J gene: TRBJ2-1; CDR3 protein: ASRSDRFDEQF
V gene: TRBV21-1; D gene: NA; CDR3 length: 14; J gene: TRBJ2-6; CDR3 protein: ASRRTADSGANVLT
V gene: TRBV9; D gene: TRBD1; CDR3 length: 12; J gene: TRBJ2-5; CDR3 protein: ASSPTAGGETQY
V gene: TRBV10-3; D gene: TRBD2; CDR3 length: 12; J gene: TRBJ2-5; CDR3 protein: AISAGTSQETQY
V gene: TRBV5-1; D gene: TRBD1; CDR3 length: 12; J gene: TRBJ1-1; CDR3 protein: ASSLRQGSTEAF
V gene: TRBV6-1; D gene: NA; CDR3 length: 12; J gene: TRBJ1-3; CDR3 protein: ASRTGGSGNTIY
V gene: TRBV30; D gene: NA; CDR3 length: 14; J gene: TRBJ1-6; CDR3 protein: AWSGQRGSYNSPLH
V gene: TRBV6-6; D gene: TRBD1; CDR3 length: 12; J gene: TRBJ2-7; CDR3 protein: ASSPGQGVYEQY
V gene: TRBV11-3; D gene: NA; CDR3 length: 11; J gene: TRBJ2-5; CDR3 protein: ASSPRGVETQY
V gene: TRBV7-3; D gene: TRBD1; CDR3 length: 11; J gene: TRBJ2-3; CDR3 protein: ASSRDRVDTQY
V gene: TRBV7-2; D gene: NA; CDR3 length: 11; J gene: TRBJ2-5; CDR3 protein: ASSRQALRTQY
V gene: TRBV4-3; D gene: NA; CDR3 length: 12; J gene: TRBJ2-2; CDR3 protein: ASSQERASGELF
V gene: TRBV19; D gene: TRBD1; CDR3 length: 13; J gene: TRBJ2-3; CDR3 protein: ASSTTGLATDTQY
V gene: TRBV5-4; D gene: TRBD1; CDR3 length: 13; J gene: TRBJ2-1; CDR3 protein: ASSKRDRKYNEQF
V gene: TRBV7-9; D gene: NA; CDR3 length: 13; J gene: TRBJ2-3; CDR3 protein: ASSRRGRETDTQY
V gene: TRBV6-4; D gene: TRBD2; CDR3 length: 14; J gene: TRBJ2-1; CDR3 protein: ASSEISGSSYNEQF